This TCR beta chain stems from a study of vaccination effects on CD4 cells after COVID-19. TCRdb's table, derived via immunoSEQ multiplex PCR, lists solely in-frame clones and lacks some. The sample consists of about 40,000 clones, under 70% of them appearing once. V lost 5 bases and J lost 7; bases outside the gene matches: 4. The CDR3 has 12 residues. Germline assignment: CDR1 SNHLY and CDR2 FYNNEI. Scientists isolated CD4+ T cells after a roughly nine-day culture period ended. Each participant received a vaccine that was either BNT162b2 or mRNA-1273, given as two doses. Previously uninfected by SARS-CoV-2, the vaccine recipients also showed negative nucleocapsid antibodies. As regards this clone: The antigen is undetermined.

The sequence was collected from a human donor who received a COVID-19 vaccine. The sequences come from CD4+ T cells from PBMCs cultured without peptide, collected after COVID-19 vaccination. The genes are TRBV2 and TRBJ1-1; 7 bases agree with TRBD1. DNA for the CDR3: TGTGCCAGCAGTCGACAGGGTTTTGAAGCTTTCTTT. Translation: CASSRQGFEAFF. Full variable domain (remainder filled in from reference TRBV2 and TRBJ1-1): EPEVTQTPSHQVTQMGQEVILRCVPISNHLYFYWYRQILGQKVEFLVSFYNNEISEKSEIFDDQFSVERPDGSNFTLKIRSTKLEDSAMYFCASSRQGFEAFFGQGTRLTVV.